This TCR beta chain comes out of a study of immune cell composition in non-small cell lung cancer. Study-level results: Adenocarcinomas with higher top tumour-associated clone frequency had more reactive TILs. Tumour TCR-beta clonality showed no significant link to smoking pack-years.

Normal lung sampling was at least 3 cm from the tumour, as distant as possible. Regarding this clone: What it binds is not known.

Sequencing used immunoSEQ multiplex PCR; TCRdb keeps in-frame clones, though not all of them. Among 1,500 to 2,500 clones, around 80% were seen once, and the ten largest hold 12%. The TCR sequence derives from a human donor with non-small cell lung cancer. The specimen sequenced was non-adjacent lung tissue.

The CDR3 is CASRSQTSGSDEQYF. CDR3 coding DNA: TGTGCCAGTAGGTCGCAGACTAGCGGGTCCGACGAGCAGTACTTC. The chain recombines TRBV19 with TRBJ2-7; the match to TRBD2 covers 10 bases. Germline CDR1 is LNHDA and CDR2 is SQIVND (reference sequence). Unmatched junction bases numbered 10, after V lost 6 bases and J lost 5 bases. This CDR3 has 15 amino acids. Based on the CDR3 plus reference TRBV19 and TRBJ2-7, the full variable domain is DGGITQSPKYLFRKEGQNVTLSCEQNLNHDAMYWYRQDPGQGLRLIYYSQIVNDFQKGDIAEGYSVSREKKESFPLTVTSAQKNPTAFYLCASRSQTSGSDEQYFGPGTRLTVT.